Below are 16 T cell receptor beta chains sequenced from a single sample in a study of cytomegalovirus exposure and HLA in healthy donors. Use of 60 Vbeta and 13 Jbeta primers characterized the PCR. Assay: immunoSEQ multiplex PCR; the TCRdb copy retains only in-frame clones and omits some. The sample has more than 150,000 clones; 80% to 90% are singletons. Sequenced material: PBMCs. The receptor source for this set is a girl aged 2 to 10 in good health and CMV-seropositive.

This chain connects TRBV4-1 to TRBJ2-1; 8 bases map to TRBD2. Germline assignment: CDR1 MGHRA and CDR2 YSYEKL. V shed 4 bases and J 8 bases; nucleotides not matched to a gene: 10. This CDR3 region has 15 residues. The CDR3 sequence is CASSRVTSVVDEQFF. The CDR3 bases are TGCGCCAGCAGCCGAGTGACTAGCGTCGTCGATGAGCAGTTCTTC.

The V gene is TRBV4-1, the J gene TRBJ2-1; 11 nucleotides match TRBD2. J gave up 6 bases and V 0 bases, and 4 bases lay outside the gene matches. Germline V gene lookup returns CDR1 MGHRA and CDR2 YSYEKL. The CDR3 runs to 16 residues. This CDR3 reads CASSQDRGTSGNEQFF. In DNA form, the CDR3 reads TGCGCCAGCAGCCAAGATCGGGGGACTAGCGGCAATGAGCAGTTCTTC.

The V and J genes are TRBV30 and TRBJ2-1; D might be TRBD1 (6 bases). Deletions cut 5 bases from V and 8 bases from J, with 10 bases between. Germline lookup yields CDR1 GTSNPN and CDR2 SVGIG (reference sequence). CDR3 length: 11 residues. The DNA for the CDR3 is TGTGCCTGGGGATACAGGGATGAGCAGTTCTTC. Its protein is CAWGYRDEQFF.

This chain uses TRBV27 with TRBJ2-7, with a weak D call TRBD2 (7 bases). CDR1 is MNHEY, CDR2 SMNVEV, per germline (reference sequence). The germline V and J ends were trimmed by 6 bases and 7 bases, with 28 bases remaining between them. The CDR3 loop spans 17 amino acids. The CDR3 sequence: CASRLSGTGGVVGEQYF. The CDR3 DNA reads TGTGCCAGCAGGCTAAGCGGGACCGGGGGCGTTGTAGGGGAGCAGTACTTC.

This chain connects TRBV11-3 to TRBJ2-3, with no clear D. The CDR3 is made up of 13 amino acids. Trimming pared 5 bases from V and 6 bases from J, leaving 12 bases between. The germline V gene encodes CDR1 SGHNT and CDR2 YENEEA. CDR3 loop: CASSPPVSDTQYF. In nucleotides, the CDR3 is TGTGCCAGCAGCCCCCCAGTTTCGGATACGCAGTATTTT.

The chain is built from TRBV5-1 and TRBJ2-5, with D possibly TRBD2 on 5 matching bases. This CDR3 has 14 amino acids. V was clipped by 2 bases and J by 5 bases, with 13 bases between them. The germline V gene encodes CDR1 SGHRS and CDR2 YFSETQ. Here the CDR3 DNA reads TGCGCCAGCAGCTTATTAGGGAGTGAGGAGACCCAGTACTTC. This translates into CASSLLGSEETQYF.

The rearrangement joins TRBV6-6 to TRBJ2-2; 8 bases align to TRBD1. The CDR3 is 15 amino acids. The germline CDR1 and CDR2 sequences are MNHNY and SVGAGI (reference sequence). Trimming at V came to 6 bases and at J to 4 bases, leaving 7 bases not matched to a gene. CDR3 loop: CASRPRQGTTGELFF. The CDR3 region has the DNA TGTGCCAGCAGACCAAGACAGGGGACCACCGGGGAGCTGTTTTTT.

The chain recombines TRBV6-1 with TRBJ2-1; 11 bases agree with TRBD2. CDR3 length: 15 amino acids. Per germline, CDR1 MNHNS and CDR2 SASEGT. V lost 1 base and J lost 8; bases outside the gene matches: 4. The CDR3, as DNA: TGTGCCAGCAGTGAAGGACTAGCGGGGTTCTATGAGCAGTTCTTC. Translating it yields CASSEGLAGFYEQFF.

The rearrangement uses TRBV7-3 and TRBJ1-1, with 9 bases aligning to TRBD1. The germline V gene encodes CDR1 SGHTA and CDR2 FQGTGA. There are 14 residues in the CDR3. J gave up 11 bases and V 5 bases, and 12 bases lay outside the gene matches. The CDR3 here is CASSIRRDREQAFF. For the CDR3, the DNA is TGTGCCAGCAGCATCCGCCGGGACAGGGAACAGGCTTTCTTT.

The chain recombines TRBV5-4 with TRBJ1-2; 10 positions agree with TRBD1. The V gene's germline CDR1 is SGHNT and CDR2 YYREEE (reference sequence). This CDR3 has 15 amino acids. J gave up 2 bases and V 4 bases, and 5 bases lay outside the gene matches. The CDR3 here is CASSLDRGRNYGYTF. CDR3 DNA sequence: TGTGCCAGCAGCCTCGACAGGGGGCGGAACTATGGCTACACCTTC.

This chain connects TRBV18 to TRBJ2-7, with TRBD2 matching 8 bases. The germline V gene has CDR1 KGHSH and CDR2 LQKENI. V shed 4 bases and J 4 bases; nucleotides not matched to a gene: 9. The CDR3 is made up of 15 amino acids. CDR3: CASSRGGRTGYEQYF. The CDR3 DNA follows: TGTGCCAGCTCACGCGGGGGGCGGACTGGGTACGAGCAGTACTTC.

CDR3 loop: CASNDRNRAEAFF. CDR3 DNA sequence: TGTGCCAGCAACGACAGGAATCGGGCTGAAGCTTTCTTT. The J gene is TRBJ1-1, the V gene TRBV6-5, with a weak D call TRBD1 (6 bases). Germline V gives CDR1 MNHEY, CDR2 SVGAGI. This CDR3 is 13 amino acids long. The V end was cut by 7 bases, the J end by 6 bases, with 15 bases between.

The chain is built from TRBV28 and TRBJ2-3; D is perhaps TRBD1 (5 bases). Trimming removed 5 bases at V and 7 bases at J, with 13 bases between. The CDR3 loop spans 13 amino acids. Germline V gene data show CDR1 as MDHEN and CDR2 as SYDVKM. CDR3 sequence reads: CASSTPPGYTQYF. CDR3 nucleotide sequence: TGTGCCAGCAGTACTCCCCCAGGGTATACGCAGTATTTT. Combining the CDR3 with reference TRBV28 and TRBJ2-3 gives the whole variable domain DVKVTQSSRYLVKRTGEKVFLECVQDMDHENMFWYRQDPGLGLRLIYFSYDVKMKEKGDIPEGYSVSREKKERFSLILESASTNQTSMYLCASSTPPGYTQYFGPGTRLTVL.

The chain carries TRBV5-6 and TRBJ1-2; D is perhaps TRBD1 (6 bases). V shed 2 bases and J shed 8 bases, with 19 bases lying between them. Per germline, CDR1 SGHDT and CDR2 YYEEEE. This CDR3 has 15 amino acids. The CDR3 protein is CASSFPRRGRVGYTF. The CDR3 coding sequence is TGTGCCAGCAGCTTCCCCCGGCGGGGGCGAGTCGGCTACACCTTC.

The chain links TRBV12-5 to TRBJ1-1; D is undetermined. Trimming removed 3 bases at V and 7 bases at J, with 9 bases between. Looked up from germline, CDR1 is LGHNT and CDR2 is FRNRAP. This CDR3 has 12 amino acids. CDR3 DNA: TGTGCTAGTGGTTTCGGAAGGAGTGAAGCTTTCTTT. It codes for CASGFGRSEAFF. The complete variable domain, with remaining parts taken from reference TRBV12-5 and TRBJ1-1, reads DARVTQTPRHKVTEMGQEVTMRCQPILGHNTVFWYRQTMMQGLELLAYFRNRAPLDDSGMPKDRFSAEMPDATLATLKIQPSEPRDSAVYFCASGFGRSEAFFGQGTRLTVV.

This clone was seen a handful of times. This chain links TRBV7-9 with TRBJ1-2; weak D call: TRBD1 (6 bases). From germline, CDR1 is SEHNR and CDR2 FQNEAQ (reference sequence). CDR3 size: 17 residues. The V and J ends lost 2 bases and 1 base respectively, with 17 bases between them. CDR3 nucleotides: TGTGCCAGCAGCTTATGGGAGCAGGGGATGGGTAACTATGGCTACACCTTC. Its protein product is CASSLWEQGMGNYGYTF. Full variable domain (remainder filled in from reference TRBV7-9 and TRBJ1-2): DTGVSQNPRHKITKRGQNVTFRCDPISEHNRLYWYRQTLGQGPEFLTYFQNEAQLEKSRLLSDRFSAERPKGSFSTLEIQRTEQGDSAMYLCASSLWEQGMGNYGYTFGSGTRLTVV.